This T cell receptor (beta chain) is from a study of CD39 and CD103 CD8 tumor-infiltrating T cells. Study-wide points: Blood and uninvolved lymph node rarely held DP TIL clonotypes. Top 30 DP CD8 TIL clonotypes covered about 50-90% of repertoire.

Profiled with immunoSEQ multiplex PCR; TCRdb holds only in-frame clones, not every one. This sample yields 2,000 to 2,500 clones, of which more than 60% are seen a single time; 10% to 15% belongs to the top ten. This CDR3 spans 16 amino acids. Germline V lookup: CDR1 SQVTM, CDR2 ANQGSEA. Trimming cost V 4 bases and J 5 bases, with 23 bases left between them. On this clone itself: The antigen is undetermined.

Material: CD39- CD103- CD8+ T cells sorted from the tumor. Documented subset: CD103-CD39- double-negative CD45RA- CD8 T cells. The receptor was derived from a human donor with head and neck squamous cell carcinoma. The chain uses TRBV29-1 and TRBJ1-2, with unresolved D. CDR3 sequence: CSVASPSTLDVYGYTF. The CDR3 DNA reads as TGCAGCGTTGCAAGCCCATCAACGCTCGACGTATATGGCTACACCTTC.